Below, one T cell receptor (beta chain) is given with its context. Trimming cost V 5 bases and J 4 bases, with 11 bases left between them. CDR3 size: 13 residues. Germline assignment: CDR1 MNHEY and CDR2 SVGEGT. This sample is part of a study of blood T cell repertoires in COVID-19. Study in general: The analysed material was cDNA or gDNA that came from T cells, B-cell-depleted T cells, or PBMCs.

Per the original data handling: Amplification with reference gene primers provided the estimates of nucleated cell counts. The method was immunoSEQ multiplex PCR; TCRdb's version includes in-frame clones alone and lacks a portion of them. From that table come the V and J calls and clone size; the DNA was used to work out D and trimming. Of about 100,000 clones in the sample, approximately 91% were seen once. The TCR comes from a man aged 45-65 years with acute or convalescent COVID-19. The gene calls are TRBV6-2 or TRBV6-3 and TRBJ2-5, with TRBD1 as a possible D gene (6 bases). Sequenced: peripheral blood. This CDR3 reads CASSTRGGETQYF. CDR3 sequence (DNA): TGTGCCAGCAGTACCAGGGGTGGAGAGACCCAGTACTTC.